A single sample is the source of the 12 T cell receptor beta chains below, sequenced in a study of vaccination effects on CD4 cells after COVID-19. Clones were sequenced by immunoSEQ multiplex PCR, and TCRdb holds only the in-frame ones, with some missing. The data show tens of thousands of clones, with approximately 70% seen just once and 15% to 20% held by the top ten. Their specific antigens are unknown. In the ViraFEST assay, antigen-specific CD4+ clonotypes were identified by expansion after peptide-pool stimulation. The culture ran for nine to eleven days, and then CD4+ T cells were isolated. Material: CD4+ T cells from PBMCs cultured with HCoV-229E spike peptides, obtained before COVID-19 vaccination. These receptors all stem from a human donor who received a COVID-19 vaccine.

The chain has TRBV2 and TRBJ2-5; D ambiguous. There are 13 residues in the CDR3. V was clipped by 3 bases and J by 5 bases, with 10 bases between them. Germline CDR1 reads SNHLY; CDR2 reads FYNNEI. The CDR3 loop is CASSELELETQYF. The CDR3 bases are TGTGCCAGCAGTGAGCTGGAATTGGAGACCCAGTACTTC.

This clone has only a few counts. V usage is TRBV2 and J usage is TRBJ2-7; unclear D gene. The germline V gene has CDR1 SNHLY and CDR2 FYNNEI. V shed 3 bases and J shed 2 bases, with 2 bases lying between them. The CDR3 totals 11 residues. The CDR3 protein is CASSEAYEQYF. The CDR3, as DNA: TGTGCCAGCAGTGAGGCCTACGAGCAGTACTTC.

In this sample, this clone turned up a few times. The gene calls are TRBV29-1 and TRBJ2-1; D remains ambiguous. The CDR3 spans 13 residues. The germline V and J ends were trimmed by 5 bases and 5 bases, with 13 bases remaining between them. CDR1 is SQVTM, CDR2 ANQGSEA, per germline. In DNA, the CDR3 is TGCAGCGTTCCCCAGGTAATGGACAATGAGCAGTTCTTC. Its protein product is CSVPQVMDNEQFF.

This chain links TRBV5-6 with TRBJ2-1; no clear D. V was pared by 1 base and J by 4 bases, with 6 bases between. From germline, CDR1 is SGHDT and CDR2 YYEEEE. The CDR3 runs 13 residues. CDR3 region: CASSLNRYNEQFF. The CDR3 bases are TGTGCCAGCAGCTTGAACAGATACAATGAGCAGTTCTTC.

V gene TRBV10-3 combines with J gene TRBJ1-1; the match to TRBD1 covers 8 bases. V trimming: 7 bases; J trimming: 6 bases; junction bases outside the gene matches: 10. Germline CDR1 reads ENHRY; CDR2 reads SYGVKD. The CDR3 has 14 residues. The CDR3 loop is CAINPGQGQAEAFF. The CDR3, as DNA: TGTGCCATCAATCCTGGACAGGGCCAGGCTGAAGCTTTCTTT.

The chain uses TRBV18 and TRBJ1-5; TRBD1 aligns across 9 bases. This CDR3 contains 16 residues. V lost 2 bases to trimming and J lost 5 bases; unmatched junction nucleotides: 7. Germline values: CDR1 KGHSH, CDR2 LQKENI. The CDR3 sequence: CASSPGDRAPYQPQHF. The CDR3 DNA is TGTGCCAGCTCACCAGGGGACAGGGCCCCGTATCAGCCCCAGCATTTT.

V is TRBV5-1 and J is TRBJ1-1, with D maybe TRBD1 (6 bases). CDR1 and CDR2 from the germline V gene are SGHRS and YFSETQ. This CDR3 has 13 amino acids. Trimming pared 3 bases from V and 4 bases from J, leaving 10 bases between. CDR3 sequence reads: CASSSETGTEAFF. The DNA of the CDR3 is TGCGCCAGCAGCTCCGAGACAGGCACTGAAGCTTTCTTT.

The rearrangement uses TRBV19 and TRBJ1-1; the D is unclear. There are 18 residues in the CDR3. From germline, CDR1 is LNHDA and CDR2 SQIVND (reference sequence). V lost 1 base, J lost 5 bases, and 23 bases lay in between. CDR3 residues: CASSIGLLRVGMWTEAFF. The CDR3 DNA reads TGTGCCAGTAGTATAGGTCTATTGAGGGTGGGGATGTGGACTGAAGCTTTCTTT.

The chain combines TRBV2 with TRBJ2-1, with a tentative D call TRBD1 (6 bases). V was clipped by 8 bases and J by 7 bases, with 18 bases between them. CDR3 length equals 14 residues. From germline, CDR1 is SNHLY and CDR2 FYNNEI. The CDR3 DNA reads TGTGCCAGCGGGATAGCACGAGGGGGTAATGAGCAGTTCTTC. It codes for CASGIARGGNEQFF.

In this sample, this clone turned up once. The chain combines TRBV9 with TRBJ2-7; no clear D gene. The germline V and J ends were trimmed by 4 bases and 0 bases, with 11 bases remaining between them. CDR1 is SGDLS, CDR2 YYNGEE, per germline. The CDR3 has 14 residues. The CDR3 here is CASSPQQSSYEQYF. The DNA of the CDR3 is TGTGCCAGCAGCCCCCAACAGAGCTCCTACGAGCAGTACTTC.

The chain recombines TRBV14 with TRBJ2-5; 7 bases are a match to TRBD1. The V segment lost 4 bases and the J segment 8 bases; nucleotides outside the gene matches: 10. Per germline, CDR1 SGHDN and CDR2 FVKESK. The CDR3 extends over 14 amino acids. The CDR3 protein is CASSLLTGQSTQYF. CDR3 DNA sequence: TGTGCCAGCAGCCTCCTGACAGGGCAGAGCACCCAGTACTTC.

As concerns this clone: At one end the junction does not follow the germline gene, possibly because of a read error. The chain combines TRBV29-1 with TRBJ2-7, with D perhaps TRBD1 or TRBD2 (5 bases each). The CDR3 runs 14 residues. In germline, CDR1 is SQVTM, CDR2 ANQGSEA. CDR3 DNA: TGCAGCGTTGAAGGAAACGGAAATACTGGGGGTCGGCACTTC. It is translated as CSVEGNGNTGGRHF.